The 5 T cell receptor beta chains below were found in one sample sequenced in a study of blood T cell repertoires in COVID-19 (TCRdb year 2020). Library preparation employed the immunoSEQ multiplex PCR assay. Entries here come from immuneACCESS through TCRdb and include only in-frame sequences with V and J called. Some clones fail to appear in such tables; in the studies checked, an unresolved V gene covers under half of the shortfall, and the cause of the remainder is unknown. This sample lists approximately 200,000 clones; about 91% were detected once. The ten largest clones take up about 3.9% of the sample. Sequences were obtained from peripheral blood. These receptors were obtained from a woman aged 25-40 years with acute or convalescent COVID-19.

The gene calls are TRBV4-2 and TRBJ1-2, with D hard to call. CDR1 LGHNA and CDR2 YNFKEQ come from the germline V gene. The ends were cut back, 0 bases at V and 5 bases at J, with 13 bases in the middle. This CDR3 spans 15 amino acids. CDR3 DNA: TGTGCCAGCAGCCAAGAGCCTCAGAATATATATGGCTACACCTTC. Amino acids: CASSQEPQNIYGYTF.

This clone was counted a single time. The CDR3 coding sequence is TGTGCCAGTGGACAGGGGATGGGGGAGACCCAGTACTTC. Translated, it gives CASGQGMGETQYF. This chain connects TRBV19 to TRBJ2-5, with 9 bases lining up with TRBD1. This CDR3 has 13 amino acids. Germline lookup yields CDR1 LNHDA and CDR2 SQIVND (reference sequence). With V trimmed by 8 bases and J by 5 bases, 6 bases remained unmatched.

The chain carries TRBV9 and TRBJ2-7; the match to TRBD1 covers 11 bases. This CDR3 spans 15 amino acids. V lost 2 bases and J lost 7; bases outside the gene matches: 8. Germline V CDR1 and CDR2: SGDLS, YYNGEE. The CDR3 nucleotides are TGTGCCAGCAGCGTTGGTGGACAGGGGGCGGGTGAGCAGTACTTC. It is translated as CASSVGGQGAGEQYF.

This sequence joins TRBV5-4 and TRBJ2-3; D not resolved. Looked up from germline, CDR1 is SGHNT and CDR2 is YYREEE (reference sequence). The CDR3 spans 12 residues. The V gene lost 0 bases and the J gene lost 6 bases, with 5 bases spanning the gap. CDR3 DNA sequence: TGTGCCAGCAGCTTGGTGAGGGATACGCAGTATTTT. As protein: CASSLVRDTQYF.

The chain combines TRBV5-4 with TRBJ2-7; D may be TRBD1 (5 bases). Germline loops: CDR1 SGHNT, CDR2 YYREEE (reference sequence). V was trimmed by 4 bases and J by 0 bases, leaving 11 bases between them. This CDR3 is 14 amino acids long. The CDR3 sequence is CASSARQSSYEQYF. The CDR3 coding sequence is TGTGCCAGCAGCGCACGACAGAGCTCCTACGAGCAGTACTTC.